The entry that follows covers one T cell receptor (beta chain) sequence. Other nucleotide sequences from this sample produce the same CDR3. This record comes from a study of control samples from healthy donors and cancer patients. The CDR3 covers 14 residues. The germline V gene has CDR1 MRHNA and CDR2 SNTAGT. V was clipped by 6 bases and J by 5 bases; unmatched bases: 3. TCRdb keeps only in-frame clones here, not all; method: immunoSEQ multiplex PCR. The sample shows about 150,000 clones, roughly 93% of them seen only once. Sequenced: blood. The rearrangement uses TRBV6-4 and TRBJ2-2; 10 bases match TRBD2. The TCR comes from a man between 50 and 59 years old in good health. Here the CDR3 reads CASSPGLATGELFF. Written as DNA, the CDR3 is TGTGCCAGCAGCCCGGGACTAGCGACCGGGGAGCTGTTTTTT.